These 21 T cell receptor beta chains came from one sample sequenced in a study of blood T cells in healthy people across ages. Combining a sample-barcoded 5' primer with a J-beta primer mix, a second PCR ran for about 7 to 11 cycles. TCRdb fed the 5' RACE reads into MiXCR, producing one record per CDR3 protein. The data contain 1.4 million to 1.5 million distinct CDR3 sequences, 42% of them singletons. Sequenced input: blood. The receptors come from a woman in her late teens or twenties in good health.

The chain has TRBV2 and TRBJ2-3; D gene uncertain. Germline V gives CDR1 SNHLY, CDR2 FYNNEI. V was clipped by 4 bases and J by 0 bases, with 11 bases between them. The CDR3 loop spans 15 amino acids. DNA for the CDR3: TGTGCCAGCAGTGGTCCGGCGGCTAGCACAGATACGCAGTATTTT. This sequence encodes CASSGPAASTDTQYF.

CDR3 nucleotide sequence: TGTGCCAGCAGTGTTGGGCTAGCGGGAGTTAACACCGGGGAGCTGTTTTTT. The encoded protein is CASSVGLAGVNTGELFF. J is TRBJ2-2 and V is TRBV2; 10 bases match TRBD2. The V segment lost 4 bases and the J segment 2 bases; nucleotides outside the gene matches: 7. CDR1 and CDR2 (germline): SNHLY, FYNNEI. The CDR3 length is 17 residues.

This chain joins TRBV20-1 and TRBJ1-4; TRBD1 is a possible D gene (5 bases). Germline CDR1 is DFQATT and CDR2 is SNEGSKA (reference sequence). Trimming cost V 3 bases and J 2 bases, with 13 bases left between them. This CDR3 contains 15 residues. This chain's CDR3 is CSASIWRGTNEKLFF. The CDR3 DNA follows: TGCAGTGCTAGCATCTGGAGGGGTACTAATGAAAAACTGTTTTTT.

The chain is built from TRBV30 and TRBJ2-4, with 10 bases fitting TRBD1. The J call is doubtful: the DNA matches TRBJ2-7 better. This CDR3 has 15 residues. Germline-derived CDR1 and CDR2 are GTSNPN and SVGIG (reference sequence). The CDR3 here is CAWSFGTGETYEQYF. The DNA of the CDR3 is TGTGCCTGGAGTTTTGGGACAGGGGAGACCTACGAGCAGTACTTC.

CDR3 region: CASSLSATPNEKLFF. CDR3 DNA: TGTGCCAGCAGCTTATCGGCGACTCCTAATGAAAAACTGTTTTTT. V usage is TRBV7-2 and J usage is TRBJ1-4; no clear D. The CDR3 is 15 amino acids. CDR1 is SGHTA and CDR2 is FQGNSA in the germline V gene. Trimming removed 2 bases at V and 3 bases at J, with 10 bases between.

The gene calls are TRBV7-9 and TRBJ2-5; tentative D call: TRBD2 (5 bases). Trimming stripped 10 bases from V and 11 bases from J, with 17 bases between. CDR3 length equals 11 residues. Germline V lookup: CDR1 SEHNR, CDR2 FQNEAQ (reference sequence). CDR3 coding DNA: TGTGCCACCCACGCAGAGGGTGAGCAGTACTTC. Protein sequence: CATHAEGEQYF.

V is TRBV12-3 or TRBV12-4 and J is TRBJ2-3; unclear D gene. Deletions cut 4 bases from V and 10 bases from J, with 12 bases between. The CDR3 has 12 amino acids. This chain's CDR3 is CASSYDGPAQYF. The CDR3 DNA sequence: TGTGCCAGCAGTTACGACGGACCGGCGCAGTATTTT.

This clonotype was counted a single time. This chain's CDR3 is CASKLGQGGNQPQHF. CDR3 DNA: TGTGCCAGCAAGTTAGGGCAGGGTGGCAATCAGCCCCAGCATTTT. The chain uses TRBV2 and TRBJ1-5; D might be TRBD1 (5 bases). This CDR3 has 15 residues. V dropped 7 bases and J dropped 2 bases, with 15 bases sitting between them. Germline-derived CDR1 and CDR2 are SNHLY and FYNNEI.

This chain links TRBV20-1 with TRBJ1-2, with D uncertain. Germline V gives CDR1 DFQATT, CDR2 SNEGSKA (reference sequence). With 1 base removed from V and 8 bases from J, the gap between germline ends came to 14 bases. This CDR3 is 13 amino acids long. The CDR3 spells CSARGGGRSGYTF. The CDR3 nucleotides are TGCAGTGCTAGAGGGGGAGGGAGGAGCGGCTACACCTTC.

This clonotype was counted a few times. This chain uses TRBV9 with TRBJ2-3; 14 positions match TRBD2. Trimming removed 7 bases from V and 1 base from J; junction bases left unmatched: 5. This CDR3 has 16 amino acids. The germline CDR1 and CDR2 sequences are SGDLS and YYNGEE. Here the CDR3 reads CASGKGLAGGTDTQYF. The CDR3 coding sequence is TGTGCCAGCGGAAAGGGACTAGCGGGAGGCACAGATACGCAGTATTTT.

This chain connects TRBV27 to TRBJ1-4, with 7 nucleotides matching TRBD1. The CDR3 length is 16 residues. The trim removed 6 bases at V and 0 bases at J, leaving 7 bases unmatched. Germline CDR1 reads MNHEY; CDR2 reads SMNVEV (reference sequence). The CDR3 DNA sequence: TGTGCCAGCAGATCGGGACAGCTATCAACTAATGAAAAACTGTTTTTT. Residues: CASRSGQLSTNEKLFF.

This clonotype was seen more than once but under ten times. The chain recombines TRBV7-9 with TRBJ2-7; a weak D match, TRBD1 (5 bases). There are 14 residues in the CDR3. Germline assignment: CDR1 SEHNR and CDR2 FQNEAQ (reference sequence). V was shortened by 4 bases and J by 6 bases, with 16 bases between the two germline ends. The CDR3, as DNA: TGTGCCAGCAGCTCGTCGTCAGGGTCGCCCGAGCAGTACTTC. Its translation: CASSSSSGSPEQYF. The whole variable domain, remainder taken from reference TRBV7-9 and TRBJ2-7, is DTGVSQNPRHKITKRGQNVTFRCDPISEHNRLYWYRQTLGQGPEFLTYFQNEAQLEKSRLLSDRFSAERPKGSFSTLEIQRTEQGDSAMYLCASSSSSGSPEQYFGPGTRLTVT.

The table lists this clonotype with a few counts. The V call is TRBV4-1, the J call TRBJ2-1, with D possibly matching TRBD2 (5 bases). Germline loops: CDR1 MGHRA, CDR2 YSYEKL. Trimming took 4 bases from V and 5 from J, leaving 12 bases between them. The CDR3 sequence is 14 residues long. The CDR3, as DNA: TGCGCCAGCAGCCCGGAGGATCTGAACAATGAGCAGTTCTTC. Protein product: CASSPEDLNNEQFF.

This chain joins TRBV11-2 and TRBJ2-3; 10 positions match TRBD2. V was clipped by 2 bases and J by 3 bases; unmatched bases: 11. CDR1 and CDR2 (germline): SGHAT, FQNNGV. This CDR3 has 18 residues. The chain's CDR3 is CASSLRKKAGGQTDTQYF. The CDR3 nucleotides read TGTGCCAGCAGCTTAAGAAAGAAAGCGGGGGGGCAGACAGATACGCAGTATTTT. Supplemented by reference TRBV11-2 and TRBJ2-3, the full variable domain reads EAGVAQSPRYKIIEKRQSVAFWCNPISGHATLYWYQQILGQGPKLLIQFQNNGVVDDSQLPKDRFSAERLKGVDSTLKIQPAKLEDSAVYLCASSLRKKAGGQTDTQYFGPGTRLTVL.

The V and J genes are TRBV10-3 and TRBJ2-1; the D is unclear. V gave up 7 bases and J gave up 6 bases, with 16 bases separating them. Germline loops: CDR1 ENHRY, CDR2 SYGVKD. The CDR3 has 14 residues. CDR3 region: CAITISRNGNEQFF. As DNA, the CDR3 is TGTGCCATCACCATCTCTAGGAACGGCAATGAGCAGTTCTTC.

This clonotype has a handful of counts. The chain employs TRBV4-1 and TRBJ2-5; 7 bases are a match to TRBD2. V was pared by 11 bases and J by 0 bases, with 12 bases of the junction left unmatched. The CDR3 spans 15 residues. Germline lookup yields CDR1 MGHRA and CDR2 YSYEKL. Written as DNA, the CDR3 is TGCGCCGCAGCCAAGGGAGCGGGGTACCAAGAGACCCAGTACTTC. As protein: CAAAKGAGYQETQYF.

V and J are TRBV25-1 and TRBJ2-4; maybe TRBD1 (5 bases). The closer fit of TRBJ2-7 to the DNA end suggests the J call may be wrong. This CDR3 has 12 amino acids. Germline V CDR1 and CDR2: MGHDK, SYGVNS. The CDR3 DNA reads TGTGCCAGCAGGGACAAGTACTACGAGCAGTACTTC. Residues: CASRDKYYEQYF.

V usage is TRBV20-1 and J usage is TRBJ2-1; TRBD1 agrees at 9 bases. Germline V gene sequence: CDR1 DFQATT, CDR2 SNEGSKA (reference sequence). Trimming at V came to 1 base and at J to 4 bases, leaving 11 bases not matched to a gene. The CDR3 totals 17 residues. CDR3 DNA sequence: TGCAGTGCTAGAGCTACAGGGGGCGCGATGGGATACAATGAGCAGTTCTTC. It encodes CSARATGGAMGYNEQFF.

V usage is TRBV6-5 and J usage is TRBJ2-4, with D perhaps matching TRBD1 or TRBD2 (5 bases each). The tail of the sequence fits TRBJ2-7 better, so the J call may be wrong. The CDR3 is 16 residues long. From germline, CDR1 is MNHEY and CDR2 SVGAGI. CDR3 sequence: CASRPSDRGVNYEQYF. CDR3 nucleotide sequence: TGTGCCAGCAGACCATCGGATCGGGGCGTGAACTACGAGCAGTACTTC.

The chain carries TRBV6-1 and TRBJ2-1, with D uncertain. This CDR3 is built from 17 residues. Trimming pared 1 base from V and 6 bases from J, leaving 19 bases between. CDR1 and CDR2 (germline): MNHNS, SASEGT. The CDR3 loop is CASSEGVFQLTTNEQFF. CDR3 sequence (DNA): TGTGCCAGCAGTGAAGGGGTCTTCCAGCTGACCACCAATGAGCAGTTCTTC.

This chain joins TRBV6-6 and TRBJ1-4; D is possibly TRBD1 (6 bases). This CDR3 has 16 residues. The ends were cut back, 8 bases at V and 5 bases at J, with 21 bases in the middle. Per germline, CDR1 MNHNY and CDR2 SVGAGI (reference sequence). The CDR3 bases are TGTGCCAGCGAGTCCCGAACAGACAGGCTGAATGAAAAACTGTTTTTT. It specifies CASESRTDRLNEKLFF.